The 6 T cell receptor beta chains given below trace back to one sample, sequenced in a study of CD8 T cells in Susac syndrome. With random hexamers, 0.5 to 1 ug RNA was reverse transcribed. TCRdb ran MiXCR on the immunoSEQ multiplex PCR reads and lists one entry per CDR3 protein. The sample yields some 130,000 distinct CDR3 sequences, around nine tenths seen once. Sequencing was done on a sample of CD8+ T cells from PBMCs. The receptors were sampled from a human donor with multiple sclerosis.

This clonotype has a single count. The chain is built from TRBV3-1 and TRBJ1-1, with a weak D call TRBD1 (6 bases). V was cut by 4 bases and J by 5 bases, with 14 bases left in between. The CDR3 length is 14 residues. Per germline, CDR1 LGHDT and CDR2 YNNKEL (reference sequence). For the CDR3, the DNA is TGTGCCAGCAGCCCCCGAGGGGGATGGACTGAAGCTTTCTTT. Its translation is CASSPRGGWTEAFF.

The CDR3 region is CSGLNGNEQFF. CDR3 bases: TGCAGCGGTCTCAACGGCAATGAGCAGTTCTTC. The genes are TRBV29-1 and TRBJ2-1, with D unresolved. CDR1 and CDR2 from the germline V gene are SQVTM and ANQGSEA. This CDR3 is 11 amino acids long. V lost 7 bases and J 6 bases, leaving 10 bases between the germline ends.

This clonotype was counted once. This chain links TRBV14 with TRBJ1-2; D is ambiguous. Germline CDR1 reads SGHDN; CDR2 reads FVKESK. V was cut by 6 bases and J by 1 base, with 6 bases left in between. The CDR3 contains 12 residues. CDR3 loop: CASRGSNYGYTF. CDR3 bases: TGTGCCAGCAGAGGGAGTAACTATGGCTACACCTTC.

The CDR3 region has the DNA TGTGCCAGTACCATGGTACTAGCGAGCACCGGGGAGCTGTTTTTT. The encoded protein is CASTMVLASTGELFF. V gene TRBV19 combines with J gene TRBJ2-2; 7 bases fit TRBD2. Germline values: CDR1 LNHDA, CDR2 SQIVND (reference sequence). This CDR3 has 15 residues. The ends lost 7 bases at V and 4 bases at J; junction bases unmatched: 9.

The chain joins TRBV7-2 to TRBJ2-6; D tentatively fits TRBD1 or TRBD2 (5 bases each). With 5 bases removed from V and 1 base from J, the gap between germline ends came to 9 bases. Germline loops: CDR1 SGHTA, CDR2 FQGNSA. This CDR3 is built from 15 residues. The CDR3 bases are TGTGCCAGCAGCCCAGGGAGATCTGGGGCCAACGTCCTGACTTTC. This codes for CASSPGRSGANVLTF.

The chain's CDR3 is CASSGGSYWGLSTDTQYF. The CDR3 nucleotides read TGTGCCAGCAGCGGAGGCTCTTATTGGGGACTAAGCACAGATACGCAGTATTTT. The V and J genes are TRBV9 and TRBJ2-3, with 7 bases identical to TRBD2. The CDR3 contains 18 residues. The V gene end was trimmed by 3 bases and the J gene end by 0 bases; junction bases not matched to a gene: 13. CDR1 is SGDLS and CDR2 is YYNGEE in the germline V gene.